Each of the 15 T cell receptor beta chains below was sequenced from the same sample in a study of blood T cell repertoires in COVID-19. The protocol was immunoSEQ multiplex PCR, while the TCRdb copy is restricted to in-frame clones and leaves out a portion. The data hold 55,000 to 80,000 clones, with 80% to 90% observed a single time. The specimen was peripheral blood. The receptors were sampled from a man aged 50 to 59 with acute or convalescent COVID-19.

The V and J genes are TRBV3-1 (or the pseudogene TRBV3-2) and TRBJ1-1; tentatively, D is TRBD1 (5 bases). This CDR3 has 14 residues. The V gene lost 3 bases and the J gene lost 2 bases, with 10 bases spanning the gap. Germline assignment: CDR1 LGHDT and CDR2 YNNKEL (reference sequence). In nucleotides, the CDR3 is TGTGCCAGCAGCCAGATAACAGGTAACACTGAAGCTTTCTTT. Its translation is CASSQITGNTEAFF.

The V call is TRBV11-2, the J call TRBJ2-7; D ambiguous. The CDR3 is 15 amino acids. V lost 5 bases and J 3 bases, leaving 17 bases between the germline ends. The V gene's germline CDR1 is SGHAT and CDR2 FQNNGV. The CDR3 nucleotides read TGTGCCAGCAGCCCGCGACAATTAAGGCTCTACGAGCAGTACTTC. Residues: CASSPRQLRLYEQYF. The whole variable domain, filled in from reference TRBV11-2 and TRBJ2-7, reads EAGVAQSPRYKIIEKRQSVAFWCNPISGHATLYWYQQILGQGPKLLIQFQNNGVVDDSQLPKDRFSAERLKGVDSTLKIQPAKLEDSAVYLCASSPRQLRLYEQYFGPGTRLTVT.

V gene TRBV27 combines with J gene TRBJ1-1; D is ambiguous. This CDR3 has 13 amino acids. V was trimmed by 3 bases and J by 1 base, leaving 6 bases between them. The germline CDR1 and CDR2 sequences are MNHEY and SMNVEV (reference sequence). CDR3 in DNA: TGTGCCAGCAGTTTCGGAGAGAACACTGAAGCTTTCTTT. Translating it yields CASSFGENTEAFF.

The chain uses TRBV11-2 and TRBJ2-1; 7 bases line up with TRBD2. Germline V gene sequence: CDR1 SGHAT, CDR2 FQNNGV. This CDR3 spans 15 amino acids. V was pared by 6 bases and J by 4 bases, with 9 bases of the junction left unmatched. CDR3 loop: CASRPLATKYNEQFF. The CDR3 DNA sequence: TGTGCCAGCAGACCACTAGCGACGAAATACAATGAGCAGTTCTTC.

The rearrangement uses TRBV5-1 and TRBJ1-1, with no clear D. Germline CDR1 SGHRS, CDR2 YFSETQ. V lost 2 bases and J 0 bases, leaving 5 bases between the germline ends. The CDR3 is made up of 13 amino acids. CDR3 DNA: TGCGCCAGCAGCTTAACAGTGAACACTGAAGCTTTCTTT. It codes for CASSLTVNTEAFF.

CDR3 region: CASSLGLAGLGDTQYF. The CDR3 nucleotides are TGTGCCAGCAGCCTGGGACTAGCGGGACTTGGAGATACGCAGTATTTT. The rearrangement links TRBV5-6 to TRBJ2-3; 13 bases agree with TRBD2. Germline V gene lookup returns CDR1 SGHDT and CDR2 YYEEEE. This CDR3 contains 16 residues. Germline trimming cut 4 bases from V and 5 bases from J; bases unmatched to any gene: 7.

The chain joins TRBV18 to TRBJ2-7; TRBD2 agrees at 7 bases. V dropped 4 bases and J dropped 0; count of bases not matched to a gene: 3. The CDR3 has 14 amino acids. Germline V CDR1 and CDR2: KGHSH, LQKENI. In nucleotides, the CDR3 is TGTGCCAGCTCACAGGGCGGGGGCTCCTACGAGCAGTACTTC. This translates into CASSQGGGSYEQYF.

This chain uses TRBV29-1 with TRBJ2-3; 7 bases map to TRBD1. The germline V gene encodes CDR1 SQVTM and CDR2 ANQGSEA. The CDR3 has 14 residues. Trimming at V came to 6 bases and at J to 0 bases, leaving 6 bases not matched to a gene. CDR3 DNA sequence: TGCAGCGTACGACAGGGTCCTAGCACAGATACGCAGTATTTT. It specifies CSVRQGPSTDTQYF.

The chain links TRBV5-1 to TRBJ2-5; TRBD1 agrees at 7 bases. CDR1 is SGHRS, CDR2 YFSETQ, per germline. This CDR3 is 14 amino acids long. V shed 3 bases, J shed 0 bases, and the junction held 2 bases outside the gene matches. The CDR3 here is CASSWGQNQETQYF. For the CDR3, the DNA is TGCGCCAGCAGCTGGGGACAGAACCAAGAGACCCAGTACTTC.

The chain is built from TRBV4-3 and TRBJ1-5, with a weak D call TRBD1 (6 bases). The CDR3 runs to 16 residues. Deletions cut 0 bases from V and 2 bases from J, with 11 bases between. The germline V gene encodes CDR1 LGHNA and CDR2 YSLEER. CDR3 DNA: TGCGCCAGCAGCCAAGAGTCGGGGGGCGGCAATCAGCCCCAGCATTTT. Amino acid sequence: CASSQESGGGNQPQHF.

The rearrangement uses TRBV5-4 and TRBJ1-5, with 7 bases matching TRBD1. CDR3 length equals 16 residues. Germline V lookup: CDR1 SGHNT, CDR2 YYREEE (reference sequence). V shed 6 bases and J 4 bases; nucleotides not matched to a gene: 13. The CDR3 DNA sequence: TGTGCCAGCACCTTTGAGGGGGCACAGCGAAATCAGCCCCAGCATTTT. This codes for CASTFEGAQRNQPQHF.

V is TRBV5-6 and J is TRBJ1-2; perhaps TRBD1 as D (5 bases). The CDR3 extends over 15 amino acids. The germline V and J ends were trimmed by 4 bases and 0 bases, with 13 bases remaining between them. CDR1 and CDR2 (germline): SGHDT, YYEEEE. The CDR3 is CASSLWGRTNYGYTF. CDR3 nucleotide sequence: TGTGCCAGCAGCCTTTGGGGCCGAACTAACTATGGCTACACCTTC.

V and J are TRBV7-9 and TRBJ1-1; perhaps TRBD1 as D (5 bases). Looked up from germline, CDR1 is SEHNR and CDR2 is FQNEAQ (reference sequence). Deletions cut 6 bases from V and 2 bases from J, with 13 bases between. The CDR3 is made up of 14 amino acids. CDR3 sequence (DNA): TGTGCCAGCAGTCCTACAGGAGTTAACACTGAAGCTTTCTTT. The encoded protein is CASSPTGVNTEAFF.

This clone was seen a handful of times. CDR3 in DNA: TGTGCCAGTAGTATTTGGAAGACAGGAGGTTTTGGTTTACGGTGGCAGTTCTTC. Protein product: CASSIWKTGGFGLRWQFF. The chain joins TRBV19 to TRBJ2-1; the D gene is possibly TRBD1 (6 bases). The CDR3 runs to 18 residues. Trimming took 3 bases from V and 12 from J, leaving 30 bases between them. Per germline, CDR1 LNHDA and CDR2 SQIVND (reference sequence).

The chain joins TRBV7-2 to TRBJ2-3, with 8 nucleotides matching TRBD2. The CDR3 consists of 16 residues. After removal of 1 base from V and 4 bases from J, the junction contained 7 bases not matched to a gene. CDR1 is SGHTA, CDR2 FQGNSA, per germline. Written as DNA, the CDR3 is TGTGCCAGCAGCTTAGGTAGCGGGGTTCGCGCAGATACGCAGTATTTT. Translated: CASSLGSGVRADTQYF.